What follows are 4 T cell receptor beta chains derived from one specimen sequenced in a study of beta chain features in type 1 diabetes. No cognate antigen is known for these TCRs. Study-wide findings and caveats: TCRB CDR3 length was moderately but significantly reduced in all four CD4+ subsets of Type 1 diabetes patients.

Every bit of the isolated RNA underwent reverse transcription, so sequencing read expressed TCRB transcripts. TCRdb's table, derived via immunoSEQ multiplex PCR, lists solely in-frame clones and lacks some. The table has fewer than 110,000 clones, 28% seen once. Sample: central memory CD4+ T cells from blood. The origin of the receptors is a woman between 18 and 29 years old with type 1 diabetes.

This chain links TRBV28 with TRBJ1-2; the D gene is possibly TRBD1 (6 bases). The V gene lost 3 bases and the J gene lost 1 base, with 12 bases spanning the gap. The V gene's germline CDR1 is MDHEN and CDR2 SYDVKM. The CDR3 loop spans 15 amino acids. In nucleotides, the CDR3 is TGTGCCAGCAGTTTTGGACAGATACATAACTATGGCTACACCTTC. Translating gives CASSFGQIHNYGYTF.

This chain joins TRBV7-2 and TRBJ2-1; 12 nucleotides line up with TRBD2. Germline values: CDR1 SGHTA, CDR2 FQGNSA. CDR3 length: 17 residues. Trimming cost V 5 bases and J 7 bases; bases outside gene matches: 12. The CDR3 loop reads CASSPKTGLAGFNEQFF. CDR3 in DNA: TGTGCCAGCAGCCCCAAAACCGGACTAGCGGGATTTAATGAGCAGTTCTTC.

The chain is built from TRBV19 and TRBJ1-2, with 8 bases that match TRBD1. Germline trimming cut 5 bases from V and 6 bases from J; bases unmatched to any gene: 14. CDR3 length: 16 residues. CDR1 LNHDA and CDR2 SQIVND come from the germline V gene (reference sequence). This chain's CDR3 is CASSVRTGTRNHGYTF. The CDR3 DNA sequence: TGTGCCAGTAGTGTCCGGACAGGGACCAGGAACCATGGCTACACCTTC.

Details on this clone: The identical CDR3 is also encoded by other nucleotide sequences in the sample. The chain carries TRBV4-1 and TRBJ1-1, with 7 bases identical to TRBD1. Germline-derived CDR1 and CDR2 are MGHRA and YSYEKL. V lost 2 bases, J lost 4 bases, and 7 bases stayed unmatched. The CDR3 totals 15 residues. CDR3 in amino acids: CASSQPTSGGTEAFF. CDR3 coding DNA: TGCGCCAGCAGCCAACCCACGTCAGGGGGCACTGAAGCTTTCTTT.